The clone carrying this TCR beta chain turned up a few times. This record comes from a study of cytotoxic CD8 clonotypes in ibrutinib-treated CLL. In the study overall: When averaged across all of the samples, the counts came to a few hundred thousand productive templates and 90,000 to 95,000 productive rearrangements.

Using immunoSEQ multiplex PCR, the repertoire was profiled, and TCRdb retains in-frame clones only, with some absent. This table holds tens of thousands of clones, roughly 49% found once. Deletions cut 5 bases from V and 4 bases from J, with 12 bases between. Germline CDR1 and CDR2: MNHEY and SMNVEV (reference sequence). The CDR3 length is 14 residues. This specimen consisted of PBMCs, obtained at disease progression, from a patient treated with ibrutinib. The TCR comes from a human donor with chronic lymphocytic leukemia. This sequence joins TRBV27 and TRBJ1-5; no reliable D call. For the CDR3, the DNA is TGTGCCAGCAGTCCCCTTGGCCCAAATCAGCCCCAGCATTTT. Protein sequence: CASSPLGPNQPQHF.